This T cell receptor (beta chain) is drawn from a study of T cell changes during pregnancy in multiple sclerosis. In regard to this clone: The sample holds other DNA sequences that translate to the same CDR3.

Sequencing used immunoSEQ multiplex PCR; TCRdb keeps in-frame clones, though not all of them. There are 90,000 to 120,000 clones in the sample; 85% to 95% occur only once, and 0.65% to 0.9% lies in the top ten. This TCR was recovered from a female donor in good health, enrolled as a control in a pregnancy study. The source material was peripheral blood, sampled in the third trimester of pregnancy.

Here the CDR3 DNA reads TGTGCCAGCAGTGAGGGGGGACAGGGAGGGACCCAGTACTTC. Encoded protein: CASSEGGQGGTQYF. The rearrangement joins TRBV25-1 to TRBJ2-5; 9 positions agree with TRBD1. Looked up from germline, CDR1 is MGHDK and CDR2 is SYGVNS. The CDR3 is 14 amino acids. Trimming cost V 3 bases and J 7 bases; bases outside gene matches: 6.